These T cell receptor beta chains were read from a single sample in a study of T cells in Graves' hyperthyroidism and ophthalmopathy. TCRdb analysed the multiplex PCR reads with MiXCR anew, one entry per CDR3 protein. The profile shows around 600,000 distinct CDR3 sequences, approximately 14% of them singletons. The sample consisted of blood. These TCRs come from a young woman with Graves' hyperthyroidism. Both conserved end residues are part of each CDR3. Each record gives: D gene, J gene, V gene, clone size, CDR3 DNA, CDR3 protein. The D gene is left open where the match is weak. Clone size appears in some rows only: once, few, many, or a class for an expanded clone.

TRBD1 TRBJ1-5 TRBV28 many TGTGCCAGCAGACCCCCCGGGACAGGGAGCAATCAGCCCCAGCATTTT CASRPPGTGSNQPQHF
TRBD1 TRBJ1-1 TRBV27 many TGTGCCAGCAGTTCCGGGACAGCAGCTTTCTTT CASSSGTAAFF
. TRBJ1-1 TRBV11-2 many TGTGCCAGCAGCTCGTTACGTGGCGCTGAAGCTTTCTTT CASSSLRGAEAFF
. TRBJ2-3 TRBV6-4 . TGTGCCAGCAGCCGGGTATCCGTTTCGTCTTCAGATACGCAGTATTTT CASSRVSVSSSDTQYF
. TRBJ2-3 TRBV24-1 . TGTGCCACCAGTGACTACTTAGATACGCAGTATTTT CATSDYLDTQYF
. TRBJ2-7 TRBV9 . TGTGCCAGCAGCGTAGGGGTAGTAAGCGAGCAGTACTTC CASSVGVVSEQYF
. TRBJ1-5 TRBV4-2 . TGTGCCAGCAGCCGAGCGGTGGGACAGCCCCAGCATTTT CASSRAVGQPQHF
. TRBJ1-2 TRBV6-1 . TGTGCCACGGGGTGGGGGGACTATGGCTACACCTTC CATGWGDYGYTF
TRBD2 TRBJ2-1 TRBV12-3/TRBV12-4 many TGTGCCAGCAGTTCTGGGACTAGCGGGAGAAGGGCCTACAATGAGCAGTTCTTC CASSSGTSGRRAYNEQFF
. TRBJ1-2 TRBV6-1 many TGTGCCAGCAGGAAGATGGTTGGCATAGCTAACTATGGCTACACCTTC CASRKMVGIANYGYTF
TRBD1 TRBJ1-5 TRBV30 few TGTGCCTGGACAGGGGGGAGTAGCAATCAGCCCCAGCATTTT CAWTGGSSNQPQHF
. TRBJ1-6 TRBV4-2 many TGTGCCAGCAGCCAAGACGGGGGGAACTCACCCCTCCACTTT CASSQDGGNSPLHF
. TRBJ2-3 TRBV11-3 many TGTGCCAGCAGTACCGGTGGCTCGGCCACAGATACGCAGTATTTT CASSTGGSATDTQYF
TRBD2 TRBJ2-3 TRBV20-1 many TGCAGTGCCGCGGAGACTAGCGAAAGCACAGATACGCAGTATTTT CSAAETSESTDTQYF
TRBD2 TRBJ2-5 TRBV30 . TGTGCCTGGAGTGCAACTAGCGGGAGGGAGACCCAGTACTTC CAWSATSGRETQYF
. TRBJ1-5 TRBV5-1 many TGCGCCAGCAGCTTGGCCACTGTCAGGGGCACGGTCGGCAATCAGCCCCAGCATTTT CASSLATVRGTVGNQPQHF
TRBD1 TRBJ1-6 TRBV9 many TGTGCCAGCAGCGTAACTGGACAGGGTAATTCACCCCTCCACTTT CASSVTGQGNSPLHF
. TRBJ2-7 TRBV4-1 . TGCGCCAGCAGCCAAGAAGACAAAATCTCCTACGAGCAGTACTTC CASSQEDKISYEQYF
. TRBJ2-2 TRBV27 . TGTGCCAGCAGTTTAGGGGTCTCGAGCACCGGGGAGCTGTTTTTT CASSLGVSSTGELFF
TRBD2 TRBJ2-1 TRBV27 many TGTGCCAGCAGTTTATGGGGGACCCCCGGGACTAAAAGCTACAATGAGCAGTTCTTC CASSLWGTPGTKSYNEQFF
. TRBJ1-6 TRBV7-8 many TGTGCCAGCAGCTTATTCGCGGGGAGCGGTAATTCACCCCTCCACTTT CASSLFAGSGNSPLHF
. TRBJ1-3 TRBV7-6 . TGTGCCAGCAGCCCGATGGGGCAAGACACCATATATTTT CASSPMGQDTIYF
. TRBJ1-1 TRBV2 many TGTGCCAGCAGTGACAGCCACATGAACACTGAAGCTTTCTTT CASSDSHMNTEAFF
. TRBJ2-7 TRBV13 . TGTGCCAGCAGCAACGAACAGGGAGCCTACGAGCAGTACTTC CASSNEQGAYEQYF
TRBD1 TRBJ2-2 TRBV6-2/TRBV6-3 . TGTGCCAGCAGTCAAAGGACAGGCGGGCTGTTTTTT CASSQRTGGLFF
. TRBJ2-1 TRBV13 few TGTGCCAGCAGCCCTCGAGCGGCGAGCTCCTACAATGAGCAGTTCTTC CASSPRAASSYNEQFF
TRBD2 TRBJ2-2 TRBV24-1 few TGTGCCACCAGTGAACCGCCTAGCGGGGGGTCTTCGAACACCGGGGAGCTGTTTTTT CATSEPPSGGSSNTGELFF
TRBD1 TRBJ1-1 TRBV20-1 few TGCAGTGCTAGATTCGGGACAGGAGACATGAACACTGAAGCTTTCTTT CSARFGTGDMNTEAFF
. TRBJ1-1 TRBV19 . TGTGCCAGTAGCACGGCTGGGGGAGCGAACACTGAAGCTTTCTTT CASSTAGGANTEAFF
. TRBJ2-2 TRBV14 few TGTGCCAGCAGCCAAGAATGGGACACCGGGGAGCTGTTTTTT CASSQEWDTGELFF
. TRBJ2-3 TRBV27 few TGTGCCAGCACCGAGAGGGGCGGGGGCACAGATACGCAGTATTTT CASTERGGGTDTQYF
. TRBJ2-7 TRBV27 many TGTGCCAGCAGTTTTGGGCAGATCGCCTACGAGCAGTACTTC CASSFGQIAYEQYF
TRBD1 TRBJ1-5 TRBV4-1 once TGCGCCAGCAGCCAAGGGGTTTCGGGACAGGGCGTAGGTCAGCCCCAGCATTTT CASSQGVSGQGVGQPQHF
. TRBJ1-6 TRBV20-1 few TGCAGTGCTAGTACGGGGCCCAATTCACCCCTCCACTTT CSASTGPNSPLHF
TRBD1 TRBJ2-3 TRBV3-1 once TGTGCCAGCAGCCAGGGGACAGGGGGCTTGGATACGCAGTATTTT CASSQGTGGLDTQYF
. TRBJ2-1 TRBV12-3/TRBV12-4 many TGTGCCAGCAGTGGCCCAGGGCTGGGCTACAATGAGCAGTTCTTC CASSGPGLGYNEQFF
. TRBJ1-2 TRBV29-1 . TGCAGCGTTGAGCACGGGGCCTATGGCTACACCTTC CSVEHGAYGYTF
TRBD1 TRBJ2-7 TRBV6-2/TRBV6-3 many TGTGCCAGCAGTTACCCTGAGGGACAGCTTAATCTCGACGAGCAGTACTTC CASSYPEGQLNLDEQYF
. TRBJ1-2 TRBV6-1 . TGTGCCAGCAGCTCGGACAAGAACTATGGCTACACCTTC CASSSDKNYGYTF
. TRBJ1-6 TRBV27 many TGTGCCAGCAGTATCAGGGAAACGAATTCACCCCTCCACTTT CASSIRETNSPLHF
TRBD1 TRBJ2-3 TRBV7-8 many TGTGCCAGCAGCTCCTCCTTGACGACAGGGCGGAGCACAGATACGCAGTATTTT CASSSSLTTGRSTDTQYF
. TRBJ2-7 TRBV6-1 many TGTGCCAGCAGTCAGTTAGCGGACCCCTGGCCCTACGAGCAGTACTTC CASSQLADPWPYEQYF
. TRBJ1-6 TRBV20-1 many TGCAGTGCTAGAGTTGGACGGGGAAATAATTCACCCCTCCACTTT CSARVGRGNNSPLHF
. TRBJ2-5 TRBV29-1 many TGCAGCGTTGACGGTCTCACCCAAGAGACCCAGTACTTC CSVDGLTQETQYF
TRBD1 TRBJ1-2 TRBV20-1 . TGCAGTGCGGAAAAACCCGGGACAGGGGACGGCTACACCTTC CSAEKPGTGDGYTF
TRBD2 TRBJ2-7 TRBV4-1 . TGCGCCAGCAGCCAAGATCAAGCGGGAGGAACCTACGGGCAGTACTTC CASSQDQAGGTYGQYF
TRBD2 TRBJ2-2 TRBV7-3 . TGTGCCAGCAGCTTAGGACTAGCGGGAGGCTGGAACACCGGGGAGCTGTTTTTT CASSLGLAGGWNTGELFF
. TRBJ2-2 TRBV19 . TGTGCCAGTAGCCTTCAGGGACTTTCAAACACCGGGGAGCTGTTTTTT CASSLQGLSNTGELFF
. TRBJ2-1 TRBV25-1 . TGTGCCAGCAGTGAAGGCAAGGAGAGCTCCTACAATGAGCAGTTCTTC CASSEGKESSYNEQFF
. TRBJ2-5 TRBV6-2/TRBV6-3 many TGTGCCAGCAGTTACCCCACGGGACGGACCAGACAAGAGACCCAGTACTTC CASSYPTGRTRQETQYF